These T cell receptor beta chains were read from a single sample in a study of blood T cell repertoires in COVID-19. The table came from immunoSEQ multiplex PCR; TCRdb's copy has only in-frame clones and leaves some out. The table lists 200,000 to 250,000 clones, over 75% of them singletons. The sequencing input was peripheral blood. Receptor source: a woman in her 40s with acute or convalescent COVID-19. Each CDR3 is given with its conserved first and last residue. The order of the fields is clone size, J gene, V gene, D gene, CDR3 protein, CDR3 DNA. The D gene is left open where the match is weak. Rows give clone size only sometimes, using once, few, many, or a class for an expanded clone.

NA,TRBJ1-2,TRBV27,NA,CASSLSGYGFYGYTF,TGTGCCAGCAGTTTATCCGGGTATGGATTCTATGGCTACACCTTC
NA,TRBJ1-2,TRBV19,NA,CASRMGALYGYTF,TGTGCCAGTAGGATGGGGGCCCTCTATGGCTACACCTTC
few,TRBJ2-3,TRBV5-1,TRBD2,CASSSGLAGGPTDTQYF,TGCGCCAGCAGCTCTGGACTAGCGGGGGGCCCCACAGATACGCAGTATTTT
NA,TRBJ1-4,TRBV6-5,NA,CASSYSNRDEKLFF,TGTGCCAGCAGTTACTCGAACAGGGATGAAAAACTGTTTTTT
once,TRBJ2-2,TRBV19,NA,CASSIPGVRTGELFF,TGTGCCAGTAGTATCCCCGGGGTGCGGACCGGGGAGCTGTTTTTT
NA,TRBJ2-5,TRBV9,NA,CASSPRPGPTRETQYF,TGTGCCAGCAGCCCTCGGCCAGGGCCCACCCGAGAGACCCAGTACTTC
NA,TRBJ2-4,TRBV6-5,TRBD1,CASSRDRGVKNIQYF,TGTGCCAGTTCCCGGGACAGGGGTGTCAAAAACATTCAGTACTTC
NA,TRBJ1-6,TRBV14,NA,CASSQLIRSPLHF,TGTGCCAGCAGCCAATTAATTCGGTCACCCCTCCACTTT
NA,TRBJ1-1,TRBV12-3/TRBV12-4,NA,CASSARGFTEAFF,TGTGCCAGCAGTGCCCGGGGTTTCACTGAAGCTTTCTTT
NA,TRBJ1-1,TRBV2,NA,CASSKQGLNTEAFF,TGTGCCAGCAGTAAACAGGGTTTGAACACTGAAGCTTTCTTT
NA,TRBJ2-1,TRBV2,TRBD1,CASSARTGGGNEQFF,TGTGCCAGCAGTGCACGGACAGGGGGAGGCAATGAGCAGTTCTTC
once,TRBJ1-4,TRBV7-2,TRBD1,CASSSLTGTATNEKLFF,TGTGCCAGCAGCTCGTTGACAGGGACCGCAACTAATGAAAAACTGTTTTTT
few,TRBJ1-5,TRBV4-1,NA,CASSQYHAGNQPQHF,TGCGCCAGCAGCCAATACCATGCAGGGAACCAGCCCCAGCATTTT
NA,TRBJ2-5,TRBV2,NA,CASSDQGAQETQYF,TGTGCCAGCAGTGATCAAGGGGCTCAAGAGACCCAGTACTTC
NA,TRBJ1-5,TRBV4-1,NA,CASSQDQGNQPQHF,TGCGCCAGCAGCCAAGACCAGGGTAATCAGCCCCAGCATTTT
NA,TRBJ1-1,TRBV7-9,NA,CASSLALGAGAFF,TGTGCCAGCAGCTTAGCGCTGGGGGCAGGGGCTTTCTTT
NA,TRBJ1-1,TRBV18,NA,CASSGQGYMNTEAFF,TGTGCCAGCTCCGGGCAGGGGTACATGAACACTGAAGCTTTCTTT
NA,TRBJ1-2,TRBV19,NA,CASSKGQNYGYTF,TGTGCCAGTAGTAAAGGACAGAATTATGGCTACACCTTC
NA,TRBJ2-6,TRBV2,NA,CASSESGGTISGANVLTF,TGTGCCAGCAGTGAATCGGGGGGCACAATCTCTGGGGCCAACGTCCTGACTTTC
once,TRBJ1-2,TRBV3-1/TRBV3-2,NA,CASSLGTAGGYTF,TGTGCCAGCAGCTTGGGGACTGCCGGGGGCTACACCTTC
NA,TRBJ2-2,TRBV7-3,NA,CASSFNSAGTNPELFF,TGTGCCAGCAGCTTTAATTCGGCGGGGACCAACCCGGAACTGTTTTTT
few,TRBJ1-4,TRBV5-1,TRBD1,CASSPTPGQANSATNEKLFF,TGCGCCAGCAGCCCAACTCCGGGACAGGCGAATTCTGCAACTAATGAAAAACTGTTTTTT
NA,TRBJ2-3,TRBV24-1,NA,CATSDLGGSRTDTQYF,TGTGCCACCAGTGATTTGGGGGGGTCTCGCACAGATACGCAGTATTTT
NA,TRBJ1-3,TRBV5-1,NA,CASSLSVSGNTIYF,TGCGCCAGCAGCTTGAGCGTCTCTGGAAACACCATATATTTT
few,TRBJ1-4,TRBV19,TRBD1,CASTQPGQGSKGEKLFF,TGTGCCAGTACTCAACCGGGACAGGGGTCTAAAGGTGAAAAACTGTTTTTT
NA,TRBJ1-4,TRBV21-1,NA,CASSKGGGAVNEKLFF,TGTGCCAGCAGCAAAGGTGGGGGGGCAGTCAATGAAAAACTGTTTTTT
many,TRBJ2-5,TRBV5-1,TRBD2,CASRTLGGAQETQYF,TGCGCCAGCAGGACCCTCGGGGGGGCCCAAGAGACCCAGTACTTC
NA,TRBJ2-2,TRBV7-3,TRBD2,CASRLSGGAGTGELFF,TGTGCCAGCCGTCTTAGCGGGGGGGCCGGTACCGGGGAGCTGTTTTTT
NA,TRBJ2-3,TRBV6-5,TRBD2,CASSSGGAGSDTQYF,TGTGCCAGCAGTAGCGGGGGGGCTGGGTCAGATACGCAGTATTTT
once,TRBJ1-5,TRBV19,TRBD1,CASRATGTSNQPQHF,TGTGCCAGTAGGGCGACAGGGACCAGCAATCAGCCCCAGCATTTT
NA,TRBJ2-1,TRBV19,NA,CASSIFASGYEQFF,TGTGCCAGTAGTATCTTCGCTAGTGGGTATGAGCAGTTCTTC
NA,TRBJ1-6,TRBV5-1,NA,CASSSQGSNSPLHF,TGCGCCAGCAGCTCTCAGGGGTCTAATTCACCCCTCCACTTT
NA,TRBJ2-3,TRBV6-4,NA,CASSDSGGNTQYF,TGTGCCAGCAGTGACTCCGGGGGAAATACGCAGTATTTT
NA,TRBJ1-2,TRBV27,NA,CASRSYRQPARAYGYTF,TGTGCCAGCAGATCATATAGGCAGCCAGCGAGAGCCTATGGCTACACCTTC
once,TRBJ1-5,TRBV18,NA,CASSPQARDSGQPQHF,TGTGCCAGCTCACCCCAAGCTAGAGACAGTGGTCAGCCCCAGCATTTT
NA,TRBJ1-1,TRBV5-6,NA,CASSFVAVPNEAFF,TGTGCCAGCAGCTTCGTGGCGGTCCCCAATGAAGCTTTCTTT
NA,TRBJ1-5,TRBV30,NA,CAWRLPGSNQPQHF,TGTGCCTGGAGGCTCCCAGGGAGCAATCAGCCCCAGCATTTT